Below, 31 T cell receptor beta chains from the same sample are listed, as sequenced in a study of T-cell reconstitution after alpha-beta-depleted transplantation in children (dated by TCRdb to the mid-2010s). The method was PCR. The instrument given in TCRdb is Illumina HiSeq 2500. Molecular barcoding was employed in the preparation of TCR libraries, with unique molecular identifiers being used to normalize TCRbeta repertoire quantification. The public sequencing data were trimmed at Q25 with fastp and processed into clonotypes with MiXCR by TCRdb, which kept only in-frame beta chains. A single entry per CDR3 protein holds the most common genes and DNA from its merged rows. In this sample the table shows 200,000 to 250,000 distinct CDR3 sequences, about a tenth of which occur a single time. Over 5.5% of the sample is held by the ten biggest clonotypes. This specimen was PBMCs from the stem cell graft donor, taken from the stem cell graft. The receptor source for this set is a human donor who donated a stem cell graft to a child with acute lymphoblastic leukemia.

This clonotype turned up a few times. The CDR3 loop reads CASTVEERLTQYF. The CDR3 DNA reads TGTGCCAGCACCGTGGAGGAGAGACTAACGCAGTATTTT. The chain recombines TRBV6-2 or TRBV6-3 with TRBJ2-3; D might be TRBD2 (5 bases). Looked up from germline, CDR1 is MNHEY and CDR2 is SVGEGT. This CDR3 comprises 13 residues. Trimming took off 7 bases at V and 9 bases at J, with 17 bases between the two ends.

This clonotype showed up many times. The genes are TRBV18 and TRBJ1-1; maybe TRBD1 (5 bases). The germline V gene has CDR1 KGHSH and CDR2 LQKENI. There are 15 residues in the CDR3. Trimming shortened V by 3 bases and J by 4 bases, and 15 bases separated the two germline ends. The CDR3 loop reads CASSPKEGLGTEAFF. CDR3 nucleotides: TGTGCCAGCTCACCCAAGGAGGGGTTGGGCACTGAAGCTTTCTTT.

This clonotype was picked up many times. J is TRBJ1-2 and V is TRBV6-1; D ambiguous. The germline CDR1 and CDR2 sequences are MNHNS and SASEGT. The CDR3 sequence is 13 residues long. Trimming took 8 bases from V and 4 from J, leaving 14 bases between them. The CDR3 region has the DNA TGTGCCAGCGAGAAGGGCCCGAGCTATGGCTACACCTTC. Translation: CASEKGPSYGYTF.

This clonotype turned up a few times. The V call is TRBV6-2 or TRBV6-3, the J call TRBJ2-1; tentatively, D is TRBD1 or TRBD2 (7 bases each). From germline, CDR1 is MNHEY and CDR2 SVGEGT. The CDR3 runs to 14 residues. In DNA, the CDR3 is TGTGCAGCCAGCAGTCCTCCCAGGGGGGGTGAGCAGTTCTTC. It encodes CAASSPPRGGEQFF.

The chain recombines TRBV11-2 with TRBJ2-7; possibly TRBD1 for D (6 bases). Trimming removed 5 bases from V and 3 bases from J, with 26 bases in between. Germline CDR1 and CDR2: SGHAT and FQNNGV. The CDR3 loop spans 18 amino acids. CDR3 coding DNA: TGTGCCAGCAGCCCCAGACCGGACAGTCTTGGCCGAATCTACGAGCAGTACTTC. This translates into CASSPRPDSLGRIYEQYF.

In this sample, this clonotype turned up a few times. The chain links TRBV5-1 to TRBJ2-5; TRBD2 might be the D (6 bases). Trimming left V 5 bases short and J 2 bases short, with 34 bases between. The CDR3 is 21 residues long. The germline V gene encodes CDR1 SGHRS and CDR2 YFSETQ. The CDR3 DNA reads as TGCGCCAGCAGACCGGGACGGGAGACCAATTGGTTGGCCCCCCCACAAGAGACCCAGTACTTC. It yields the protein CASRPGRETNWLAPPQETQYF. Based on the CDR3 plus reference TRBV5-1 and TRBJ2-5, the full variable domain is KAGVTQTPRYLIKTRGQQVTLSCSPISGHRSVSWYQQTPGQGLQFLFEYFSETQRNKGNFPGRFSGRQFSNSRSEMNVSTLELGDSALYLCASRPGRETNWLAPPQETQYFGPGTRLLVL.

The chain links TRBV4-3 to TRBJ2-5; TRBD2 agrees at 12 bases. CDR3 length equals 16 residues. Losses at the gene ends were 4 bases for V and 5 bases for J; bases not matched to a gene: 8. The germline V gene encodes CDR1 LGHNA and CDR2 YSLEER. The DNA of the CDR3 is TGCGCCAGCAGCCTCACCGGAACTAGCGGGGGGGAGACCCAGTACTTC. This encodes CASSLTGTSGGETQYF.

The CDR3 coding sequence is TGTGCCAGCTCACCCTCCTTCGACGTGGCGTCTGGCTACACCTTC. Translating it yields CASSPSFDVASGYTF. This chain uses TRBV18 with TRBJ1-2; D is uncertain. V dropped 3 bases and J dropped 7 bases, with 18 bases sitting between them. The length of the CDR3 is 15 residues. Germline CDR1 and CDR2: KGHSH and LQKENI.

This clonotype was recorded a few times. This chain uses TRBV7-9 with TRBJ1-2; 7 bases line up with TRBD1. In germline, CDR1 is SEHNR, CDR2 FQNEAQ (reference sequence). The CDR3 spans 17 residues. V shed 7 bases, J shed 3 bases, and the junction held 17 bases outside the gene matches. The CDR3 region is CASTAFQGLGQDYGYTF. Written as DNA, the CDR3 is TGTGCCAGCACCGCTTTTCAAGGTCTTGGACAGGACTATGGCTACACCTTC.

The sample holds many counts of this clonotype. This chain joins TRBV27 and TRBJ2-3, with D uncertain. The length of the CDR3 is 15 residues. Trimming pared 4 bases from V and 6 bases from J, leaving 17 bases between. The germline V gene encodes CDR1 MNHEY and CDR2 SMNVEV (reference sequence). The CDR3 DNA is TGTGCCAGCAGTTATTGGTTATCAAACGGGGATACGCAGTATTTT. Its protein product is CASSYWLSNGDTQYF.

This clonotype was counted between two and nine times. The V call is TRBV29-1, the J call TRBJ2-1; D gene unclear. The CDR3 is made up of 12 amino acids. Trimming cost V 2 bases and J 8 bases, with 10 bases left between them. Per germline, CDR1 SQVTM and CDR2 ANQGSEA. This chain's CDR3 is CSVERRPYEQFF. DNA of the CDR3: TGCAGCGTTGAACGTCGGCCATATGAGCAGTTCTTC.

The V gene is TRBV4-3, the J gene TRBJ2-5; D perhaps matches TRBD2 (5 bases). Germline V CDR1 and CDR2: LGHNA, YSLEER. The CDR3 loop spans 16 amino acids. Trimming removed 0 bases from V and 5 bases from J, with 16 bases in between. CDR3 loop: CASSQESFGRGETQYF. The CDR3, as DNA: TGCGCCAGCAGCCAAGAGTCTTTTGGGCGCGGGGAGACCCAGTACTTC.

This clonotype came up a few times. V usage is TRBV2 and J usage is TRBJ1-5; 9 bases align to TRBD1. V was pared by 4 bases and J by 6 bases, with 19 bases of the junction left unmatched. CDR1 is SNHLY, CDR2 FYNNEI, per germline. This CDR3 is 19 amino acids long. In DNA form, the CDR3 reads TGTGCCAGCAGTGTGCTACCGGGACAGGGTGGAACGCATGGTCAGCCCCAGCATTTT. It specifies CASSVLPGQGGTHGQPQHF.

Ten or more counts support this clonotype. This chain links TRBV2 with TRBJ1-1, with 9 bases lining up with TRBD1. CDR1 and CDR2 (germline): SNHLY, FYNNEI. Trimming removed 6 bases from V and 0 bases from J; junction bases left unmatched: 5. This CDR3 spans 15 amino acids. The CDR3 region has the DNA TGTGCCAGCAGGGACAGGGGATTTATGAACACTGAAGCTTTCTTT. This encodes CASRDRGFMNTEAFF.

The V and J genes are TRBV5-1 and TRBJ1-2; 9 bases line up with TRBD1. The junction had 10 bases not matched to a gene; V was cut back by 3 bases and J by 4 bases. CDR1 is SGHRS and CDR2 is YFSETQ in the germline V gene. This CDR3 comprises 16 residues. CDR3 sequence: CASSYYSQGAIYGYTF. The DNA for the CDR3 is TGCGCCAGCAGCTACTACTCACAGGGGGCGATCTATGGCTACACCTTC. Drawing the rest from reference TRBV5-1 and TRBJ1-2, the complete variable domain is KAGVTQTPRYLIKTRGQQVTLSCSPISGHRSVSWYQQTPGQGLQFLFEYFSETQRNKGNFPGRFSGRQFSNSRSEMNVSTLELGDSALYLCASSYYSQGAIYGYTFGSGTRLTVV.

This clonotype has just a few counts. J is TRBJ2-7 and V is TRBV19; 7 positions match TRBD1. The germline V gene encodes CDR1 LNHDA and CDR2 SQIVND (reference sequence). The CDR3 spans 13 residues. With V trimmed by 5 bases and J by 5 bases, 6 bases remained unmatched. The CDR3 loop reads CASSPTGSDEQYF. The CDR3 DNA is TGTGCCAGTAGTCCGACAGGGAGCGACGAGCAGTACTTC.

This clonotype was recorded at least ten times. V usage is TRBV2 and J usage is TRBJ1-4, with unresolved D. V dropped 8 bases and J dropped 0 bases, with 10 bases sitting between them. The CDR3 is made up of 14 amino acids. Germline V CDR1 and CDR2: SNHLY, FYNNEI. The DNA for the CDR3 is TGTGCCAGCCTCCCTGATACAACTAATGAAAAACTGTTTTTT. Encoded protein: CASLPDTTNEKLFF. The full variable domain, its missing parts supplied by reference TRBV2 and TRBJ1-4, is EPEVTQTPSHQVTQMGQEVILRCVPISNHLYFYWYRQILGQKVEFLVSFYNNEISEKSEIFDDQFSVERPDGSNFTLKIRSTKLEDSAMYFCASLPDTTNEKLFFGSGTQLSVL.

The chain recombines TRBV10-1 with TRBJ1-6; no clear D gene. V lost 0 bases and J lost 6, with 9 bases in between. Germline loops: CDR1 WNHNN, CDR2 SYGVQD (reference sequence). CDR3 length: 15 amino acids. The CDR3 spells CASSESRGINSPLHF. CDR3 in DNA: TGCGCCAGCAGTGAGTCGAGAGGAATTAATTCACCCCTCCACTTT.

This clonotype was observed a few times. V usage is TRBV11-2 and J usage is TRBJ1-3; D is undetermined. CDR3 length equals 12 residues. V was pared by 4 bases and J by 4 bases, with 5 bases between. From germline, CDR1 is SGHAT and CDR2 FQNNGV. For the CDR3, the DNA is TGTGCCAGCAGCTCAGAAGGAAACACCATATATTTT. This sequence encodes CASSSEGNTIYF.

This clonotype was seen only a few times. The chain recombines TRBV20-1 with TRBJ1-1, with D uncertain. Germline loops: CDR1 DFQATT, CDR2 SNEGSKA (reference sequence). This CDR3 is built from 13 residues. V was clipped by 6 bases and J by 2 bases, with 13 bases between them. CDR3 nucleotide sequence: TGCAGTGCCCCAGACCGGTCTAACACTGAAGCTTTCTTT. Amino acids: CSAPDRSNTEAFF.

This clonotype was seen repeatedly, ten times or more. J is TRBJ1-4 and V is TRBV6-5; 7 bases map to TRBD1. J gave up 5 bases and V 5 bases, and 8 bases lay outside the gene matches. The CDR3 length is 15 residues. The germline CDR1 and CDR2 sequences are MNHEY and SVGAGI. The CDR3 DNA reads TGTGCCAGCAGTCCCTGGACAGGTCAGAATGAAAAACTGTTTTTT. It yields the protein CASSPWTGQNEKLFF.

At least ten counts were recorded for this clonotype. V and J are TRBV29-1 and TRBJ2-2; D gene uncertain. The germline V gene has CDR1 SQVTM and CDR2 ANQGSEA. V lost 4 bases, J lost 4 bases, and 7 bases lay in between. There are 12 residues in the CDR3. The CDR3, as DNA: TGCAGCGTTGGACACCGCACCGGGGAGCTGTTTTTT. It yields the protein CSVGHRTGELFF.

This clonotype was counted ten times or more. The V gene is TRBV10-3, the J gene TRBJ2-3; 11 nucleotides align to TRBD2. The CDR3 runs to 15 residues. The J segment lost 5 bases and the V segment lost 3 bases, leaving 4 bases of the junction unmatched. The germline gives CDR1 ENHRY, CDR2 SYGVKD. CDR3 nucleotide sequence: TGTGCCATCAGTGATGTACTAGCGGGGGAAGATACGCAGTATTTT. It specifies CAISDVLAGEDTQYF.

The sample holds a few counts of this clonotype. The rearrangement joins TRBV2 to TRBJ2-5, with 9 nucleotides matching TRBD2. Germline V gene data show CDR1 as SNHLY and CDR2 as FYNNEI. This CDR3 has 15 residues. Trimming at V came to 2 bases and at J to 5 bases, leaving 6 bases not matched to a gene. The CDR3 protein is CASSEPSGGRETQYF. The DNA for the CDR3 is TGTGCCAGCAGTGAACCCAGCGGGGGGAGGGAGACCCAGTACTTC.

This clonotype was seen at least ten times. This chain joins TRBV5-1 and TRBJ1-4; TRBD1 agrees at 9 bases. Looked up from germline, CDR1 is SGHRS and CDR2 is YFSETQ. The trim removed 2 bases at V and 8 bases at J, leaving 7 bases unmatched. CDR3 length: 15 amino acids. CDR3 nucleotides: TGCGCCAGCAGCTTACTAGGACAGGGGCGAGAAAAACTGTTTTTT. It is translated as CASSLLGQGREKLFF. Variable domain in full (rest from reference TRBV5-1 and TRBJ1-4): KAGVTQTPRYLIKTRGQQVTLSCSPISGHRSVSWYQQTPGQGLQFLFEYFSETQRNKGNFPGRFSGRQFSNSRSEMNVSTLELGDSALYLCASSLLGQGREKLFFGSGTQLSVL.

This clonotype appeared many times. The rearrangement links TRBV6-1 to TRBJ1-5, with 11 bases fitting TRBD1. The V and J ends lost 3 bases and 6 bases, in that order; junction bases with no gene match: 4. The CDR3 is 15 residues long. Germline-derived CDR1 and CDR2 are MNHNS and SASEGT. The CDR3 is CASSDGTGGFQPQHF. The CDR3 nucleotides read TGTGCCAGCAGTGATGGGACAGGGGGTTTTCAGCCCCAGCATTTT.

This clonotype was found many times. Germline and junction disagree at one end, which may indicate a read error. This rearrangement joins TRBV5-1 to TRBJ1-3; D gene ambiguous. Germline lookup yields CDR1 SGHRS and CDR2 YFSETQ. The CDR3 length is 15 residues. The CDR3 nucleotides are TGTGCCAGCAGCTTGGTGGGTTCTTCTGGAAACACCATATATTTT. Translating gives CASSLVGSSGNTIYF.

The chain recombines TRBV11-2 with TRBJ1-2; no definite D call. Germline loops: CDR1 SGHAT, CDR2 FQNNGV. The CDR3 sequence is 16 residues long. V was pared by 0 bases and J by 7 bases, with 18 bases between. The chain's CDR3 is CASSLDRAGLLGGYTF. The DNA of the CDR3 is TGTGCCAGCAGCTTAGATCGGGCAGGACTATTGGGTGGCTACACCTTC.

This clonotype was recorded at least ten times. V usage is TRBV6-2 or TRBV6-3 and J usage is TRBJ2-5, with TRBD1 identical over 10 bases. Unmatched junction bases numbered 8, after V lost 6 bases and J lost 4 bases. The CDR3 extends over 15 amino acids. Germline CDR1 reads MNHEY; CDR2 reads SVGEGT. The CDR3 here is CASRRTGGYGETQYF. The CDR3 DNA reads TGTGCCAGCAGACGGACAGGGGGGTACGGAGAGACCCAGTACTTC.

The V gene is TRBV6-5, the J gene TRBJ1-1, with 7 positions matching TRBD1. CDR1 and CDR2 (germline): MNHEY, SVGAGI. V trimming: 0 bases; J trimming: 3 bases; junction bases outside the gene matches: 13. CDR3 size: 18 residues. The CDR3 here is CASSYSRRGRGGYTEAFF. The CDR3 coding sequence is TGTGCCAGCAGTTACTCGCGGAGGGGGCGCGGGGGATACACTGAAGCTTTCTTT.

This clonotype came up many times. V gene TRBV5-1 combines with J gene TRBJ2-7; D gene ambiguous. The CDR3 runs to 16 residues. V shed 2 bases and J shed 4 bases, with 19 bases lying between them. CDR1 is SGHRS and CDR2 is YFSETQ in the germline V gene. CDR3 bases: TGCGCCAGCAGCTTATATGGCATGACGGAACCATACGAGCAGTACTTC. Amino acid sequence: CASSLYGMTEPYEQYF. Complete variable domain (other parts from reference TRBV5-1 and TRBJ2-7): KAGVTQTPRYLIKTRGQQVTLSCSPISGHRSVSWYQQTPGQGLQFLFEYFSETQRNKGNFPGRFSGRQFSNSRSEMNVSTLELGDSALYLCASSLYGMTEPYEQYFGPGTRLTVT.